This record concerns one T cell receptor (beta chain) sequence. Other nucleotide sequences from this sample produce the same CDR3. TCRdb's copy holds only in-frame clones and misses some; the assay was immunoSEQ multiplex PCR. The table shows about 300,000 clones, with 65% to 90% occurring only once. Which cohort a participant joined came from the clinical history participants gave. The study counted Cohort 3 donors as recovered given two negative PCRs, clearance, or symptom resolution. The CDR3 covers 13 residues. Between the trimmed V and J ends, which lost 1 base and 2 bases, there was a span of 5 bases. CDR1 is LGHDT and CDR2 is YNNKEL in the germline V gene (reference sequence). This sample is part of a study of blood T cell repertoires in COVID-19.

Sequences were obtained from PBMCs or T cells enriched from blood (not recorded which). V gene TRBV3-1 (or the pseudogene TRBV3-2) combines with J gene TRBJ2-5; D not certain. The TCR was taken from a woman aged 18-29 years who had recovered from COVID-19. The CDR3 DNA follows: TGTGCCAGCAGCCAAGCCGGGCAAGAGACCCAGTACTTC. Protein sequence: CASSQAGQETQYF.